This T cell receptor beta chain was captured by sequencing in a study of T cells of healthy individuals. There are a few counts of this clonotype. TCRdb passed the 5' RACE reads through MiXCR, listing each CDR3 protein once. The sample contains some 85,000 distinct CDR3 sequences, approximately 5.4% of which appear only once. V shed 5 bases, J shed 4 bases, and the junction held 9 bases outside the gene matches. CDR1 and CDR2 (germline): SGHDT, YYEEEE. The CDR3 covers 15 residues. The source is a female donor in good health. V gene TRBV5-6 combines with J gene TRBJ2-3; 8 bases are a match to TRBD2. This chain's CDR3 is CASSFTGTSSDTQYF. The CDR3 DNA is TGTGCCAGCAGTTTTACCGGGACTAGTTCAGATACGCAGTATTTT.